Below are 23 T cell receptor beta chains sequenced from a single sample in a study of beta chain features in type 1 diabetes listed by TCRdb under 2018. These receptors lack a known antigen. The library came from the immunoSEQ multiplex PCR assay. The High Capacity cDNA Reverse Transcription Kit was used to reverse transcribe all of the isolated RNA, meaning that expressed TCRB transcripts were what got sequenced. This is the immuneACCESS table as TCRdb keeps it, with only in-frame sequences that have V and J called. A part of the clones is gone; compared with another copy, unresolved V genes explain less than half, and the rest is unexplained. Within this sample are roughly 290,000 clones, with over 14% of them counted one time only. The ten largest clones capture more than 0.015% of the sample. What the authors observed across the whole study: A moderate but significant shortening of TCRB CDR3 length was observed in type 1 diabetes patients in all four CD4+ subsets.

The sequencing input was naive CD4+ T cells from blood. The label giving this sample's cell subset or site can be read as: true naive CD4+ T cells. Every receptor here comes from a young man with type 1 diabetes.

This chain uses TRBV28 with TRBJ1-6; TRBD1 matches at 9 bases. CDR3 size: 14 residues. The germline V gene has CDR1 MDHEN and CDR2 SYDVKM. The ends lost 7 bases at V and 8 bases at J; junction bases unmatched: 6. CDR3 sequence reads: CASTPTGGYSPLHF. DNA for the CDR3: TGTGCCAGCACCCCGACAGGGGGATATTCACCCCTCCACTTT. The whole variable domain, remainder taken from reference TRBV28 and TRBJ1-6, is DVKVTQSSRYLVKRTGEKVFLECVQDMDHENMFWYRQDPGLGLRLIYFSYDVKMKEKGDIPEGYSVSREKKERFSLILESASTNQTSMYLCASTPTGGYSPLHFGNGTRLTVT.

This clone was detected a few times. The V call is TRBV19, the J call TRBJ2-7, with TRBD1 matching over 9 bases. Germline V gene data show CDR1 as LNHDA and CDR2 as SQIVND (reference sequence). J was trimmed by 0 bases and V by 6 bases; bases with no gene match: 6. CDR3 length: 15 amino acids. This CDR3 is CASRGQGLGSYEQYF. The CDR3 region has the DNA TGTGCCAGTAGGGGACAGGGATTGGGCTCCTACGAGCAGTACTTC.

The table lists this clone with a few counts. This chain connects TRBV27 to TRBJ2-2, with TRBD1 as a possible D gene (6 bases). Germline CDR1 is MNHEY and CDR2 is SMNVEV (reference sequence). The CDR3 covers 15 residues. V was cut by 2 bases and J by 6 bases, with 13 bases left in between. The CDR3 DNA follows: TGTGCCAGCAGTTTAATAACAGGGATGCCCGGGGAGCTGTTTTTT. Its translation is CASSLITGMPGELFF.

CDR3: CASSFSDTQYF. The CDR3 region has the DNA TGTGCCAGCAGTTTTAGCGATACGCAGTATTTT. The genes are TRBV28 and TRBJ2-3, with no clear D. CDR1 and CDR2 from the germline V gene are MDHEN and SYDVKM. CDR3 length: 11 residues. Between the trimmed V and J ends, which lost 3 bases and 6 bases, there was a span of 4 bases.

J is TRBJ2-7 and V is TRBV7-2; no clear D gene. The CDR3 covers 13 residues. Trimming left V 0 bases short and J 4 bases short, with 7 bases between. CDR1 is SGHTA, CDR2 FQGNSA, per germline. The CDR3, as DNA: TGTGCCAGCAGCTTAGCGAACTCTTACGAGCAGTACTTC. It is translated as CASSLANSYEQYF.

The chain recombines TRBV5-1 with TRBJ2-5, with D maybe TRBD2 (6 bases). This CDR3 contains 14 residues. Per the germline V gene, CDR1 is SGHRS and CDR2 is YFSETQ. Trimming stripped 2 bases from V and 5 bases from J, with 13 bases between. The CDR3 DNA reads as TGCGCCAGCAGCTTTCGGGGGTCTGAGGAGACCCAGTACTTC. Its translation: CASSFRGSEETQYF.

A few counts support this clone. This chain uses TRBV7-9 with TRBJ2-7; no clear D. V lost 3 bases, J lost 0 bases, and 6 bases lay in between. Germline assignment: CDR1 SEHNR and CDR2 FQNEAQ (reference sequence). The CDR3 is made up of 13 amino acids. CDR3 residues: CASSLSYSYEQYF. The CDR3 DNA reads as TGTGCCAGCAGCTTGTCTTACTCCTACGAGCAGTACTTC.

This clone has more than one count but fewer than ten. The chain has TRBV5-6 and TRBJ1-5; 7 nucleotides align to TRBD1. After removal of 4 bases from V and 2 bases from J, the junction contained 9 bases not matched to a gene. The length of the CDR3 is 16 residues. CDR1 is SGHDT, CDR2 YYEEEE, per germline. The CDR3 nucleotides are TGTGCCAGCAGCCCGACAGGGTGGCGGGGCAATCAGCCCCAGCATTTT. The encoded protein is CASSPTGWRGNQPQHF. The full variable domain, rest sourced from reference TRBV5-6 and TRBJ1-5, is DAGVTQSPTHLIKTRGQQVTLRCSPKSGHDTVSWYQQALGQGPQFIFQYYEEEERQRGNFPDRFSGHQFPNYSSELNVNALLLGDSALYLCASSPTGWRGNQPQHFGDGTRLSIL.

This clone was seen a few times. Other DNA sequences in the same sample also yield this CDR3. The chain combines TRBV5-1 with TRBJ2-3; 12 bases match TRBD2. The V and J ends lost 0 bases and 4 bases, in that order; junction bases with no gene match: 0. The CDR3 totals 15 residues. Germline CDR1 is SGHRS and CDR2 is YFSETQ. The CDR3: CASSLGLAGADTQYF. The CDR3 region has the DNA TGCGCCAGCAGCTTGGGACTAGCGGGAGCAGATACGCAGTATTTT.

This clone appeared a few times. The V gene is TRBV2, the J gene TRBJ2-7; 7 bases map to TRBD2. This CDR3 spans 14 amino acids. The germline V gene has CDR1 SNHLY and CDR2 FYNNEI. Losses at the gene ends were 5 bases for V and 0 bases for J; bases not matched to a gene: 4. In DNA form, the CDR3 reads TGTGCCAGCAGTTCCCGGACTAGCTCCTACGAGCAGTACTTC. Its translation: CASSSRTSSYEQYF. Supplemented by reference TRBV2 and TRBJ2-7, the full variable domain reads EPEVTQTPSHQVTQMGQEVILRCVPISNHLYFYWYRQILGQKVEFLVSFYNNEISEKSEIFDDQFSVERPDGSNFTLKIRSTKLEDSAMYFCASSSRTSSYEQYFGPGTRLTVT.

This clone was seen a handful of times. The chain uses TRBV5-1 and TRBJ2-1; possible D gene TRBD1, 6 bases. With 4 bases removed from V and 3 bases from J, the gap between germline ends came to 8 bases. CDR1 is SGHRS and CDR2 is YFSETQ in the germline V gene. The CDR3 sequence is 13 residues long. The CDR3 nucleotides are TGCGCCAGCAGCCCGGACAGCTACAATGAGCAGTTCTTC. Encoded protein: CASSPDSYNEQFF.

This clone appeared a few times. The genes are TRBV28 and TRBJ1-2; 8 nucleotides line up with TRBD1. Per germline, CDR1 MDHEN and CDR2 SYDVKM. V trimming: 6 bases; J trimming: 4 bases; junction bases outside the gene matches: 4. The CDR3 sequence is 13 residues long. The CDR3 DNA sequence: TGTGCCAGCAGCTACGACAGGGGCTATGGCTACACCTTC. Protein sequence: CASSYDRGYGYTF.

The chain has TRBV30 and TRBJ2-5; 8 positions match TRBD1. The CDR3 length is 13 residues. V was pared by 5 bases and J by 2 bases, with 4 bases of the junction left unmatched. CDR1 and CDR2 from the germline V gene are GTSNPN and SVGIG (reference sequence). The CDR3 nucleotides read TGTGCCTGGGGACAGGGCGCTCAAGAGACCCAGTACTTC. It specifies CAWGQGAQETQYF.

This clone was counted between two and nine times. At the DNA level, this CDR3 is encoded by other sequences in the same sample as well. The genes are TRBV4-3 and TRBJ1-6, with no clear D. The CDR3 runs 14 residues. Trimming stripped 0 bases from V and 4 bases from J, with 4 bases between. Germline V gives CDR1 LGHNA, CDR2 YSLEER. In DNA form, the CDR3 reads TGCGCCAGCAGCCAAGACAGTTATAATTCACCCCTCCACTTT. Translating gives CASSQDSYNSPLHF.

The chain is built from TRBV18 and TRBJ2-5; D possibly corresponds to TRBD2 (6 bases). Germline V gene sequence: CDR1 KGHSH, CDR2 LQKENI. This CDR3 has 15 amino acids. Between the trimmed V and J ends, which lost 5 bases and 0 bases, there was a span of 13 bases. As DNA, the CDR3 is TGTGCCAGCTCAAGGAGTAGCGGTTACCAAGAGACCCAGTACTTC. The encoded protein is CASSRSSGYQETQYF.

As DNA, the CDR3 is TGTGCCAGCTCACCACGGCCTAGCGGGAGGGAGAGGCAGTATTTT. Translation gives CASSPRPSGRERQYF. The rearrangement uses TRBV18 and TRBJ2-3; 12 nucleotides line up with TRBD2. Germline V gene sequence: CDR1 KGHSH, CDR2 LQKENI. J gave up 11 bases and V 1 base, and 7 bases lay outside the gene matches. The CDR3 loop spans 15 amino acids.

The sample holds a few counts of this clone. V usage is TRBV28 and J usage is TRBJ2-5; TRBD2 matches at 12 bases. Germline lookup yields CDR1 MDHEN and CDR2 SYDVKM. CDR3 length: 15 residues. J gave up 4 bases and V 5 bases, and 5 bases lay outside the gene matches. The CDR3 DNA is TGTGCCAGCAGTCCCGGACTAGCGGGAACAGAGACCCAGTACTTC. This sequence encodes CASSPGLAGTETQYF.

Details on this clone: The identical CDR3 is also encoded by other nucleotide sequences in the sample. J is TRBJ2-1 and V is TRBV5-1; possibly TRBD2 for D (5 bases). This CDR3 has 14 amino acids. V lost 0 bases and J lost 8, with 12 bases in between. Germline lookup yields CDR1 SGHRS and CDR2 YFSETQ. The CDR3 reads CASSLGLAGDEQFF. The CDR3 DNA follows: TGCGCCAGCAGCTTGGGGCTGGCCGGGGATGAGCAGTTCTTC. The full variable domain, with the rest looked up from reference TRBV5-1 and TRBJ2-1, is KAGVTQTPRYLIKTRGQQVTLSCSPISGHRSVSWYQQTPGQGLQFLFEYFSETQRNKGNFPGRFSGRQFSNSRSEMNVSTLELGDSALYLCASSLGLAGDEQFFGPGTRLTVL.

The chain combines TRBV5-4 with TRBJ2-1; 13 nucleotides line up with TRBD2. Trimming cost V 3 bases and J 4 bases; bases outside gene matches: 7. The germline V gene has CDR1 SGHNT and CDR2 YYREEE (reference sequence). CDR3 length: 17 amino acids. The DNA for the CDR3 is TGTGCCAGCAGCTCTTATCCGGGACTAGCGGGATACAATGAGCAGTTCTTC. As protein: CASSSYPGLAGYNEQFF.

The V call is TRBV5-6, the J call TRBJ2-7; 10 bases line up with TRBD2. This CDR3 contains 15 residues. Losses at the gene ends were 4 bases for V and 2 bases for J; bases not matched to a gene: 6. The germline V gene has CDR1 SGHDT and CDR2 YYEEEE. The CDR3 loop is CASSNLAGEAYEQYF. The DNA for the CDR3 is TGTGCCAGCAGCAATCTAGCGGGGGAAGCCTACGAGCAGTACTTC. The full variable domain, rest sourced from reference TRBV5-6 and TRBJ2-7, is DAGVTQSPTHLIKTRGQQVTLRCSPKSGHDTVSWYQQALGQGPQFIFQYYEEEERQRGNFPDRFSGHQFPNYSSELNVNALLLGDSALYLCASSNLAGEAYEQYFGPGTRLTVT.

The rearrangement joins TRBV30 to TRBJ2-3; no clear D. The germline V gene has CDR1 GTSNPN and CDR2 SVGIG (reference sequence). The CDR3 is 12 amino acids. The V gene lost 2 bases and the J gene lost 4 bases, with 7 bases spanning the gap. DNA of the CDR3: TGTGCCTGGAGTCTCCAGTCAGATACGCAGTATTTT. Translated, it gives CAWSLQSDTQYF.

This sequence joins TRBV30 and TRBJ2-6; D is ambiguous. The germline V and J ends were trimmed by 2 bases and 1 base, with 9 bases remaining between them. Germline CDR1 and CDR2: GTSNPN and SVGIG (reference sequence). The CDR3 has 15 residues. In DNA form, the CDR3 reads TGTGCCTGGAGTCACGGCGGTTCTGGGGCCAACGTCCTGACTTTC. Amino acid sequence: CAWSHGGSGANVLTF.

The chain links TRBV29-1 to TRBJ1-3; the match to TRBD1 covers 9 bases. CDR3 length equals 14 residues. Germline values: CDR1 SQVTM, CDR2 ANQGSEA. Losses at the gene ends were 5 bases for V and 2 bases for J; bases not matched to a gene: 4. CDR3 in amino acids: CSVSRDRAGNTIYF. CDR3 in DNA: TGCAGCGTTAGCCGGGACAGGGCTGGAAACACCATATATTTT.